The following is a T cell receptor (gamma chain) sequence with its context. This clone was counted only a few times. Its antigen is unknown. It is likely a read error: a sequence one base away is far more abundant. Within the sample, other DNA sequences also encode this same CDR3. Receptor amplification or capture employed multiplex PCR. Sequencing instrument: Illumina MiSeq. From each sorted gammadelta T cell sample, both TCR gamma (TRG) and TCR delta (TRD) chains were sequenced. In the paper's pipeline: The repertoire analyses used clonotype tree plots, the accumulated frequency of the top 20 clonotypes, and diversity index (DI) and D75 metrics. TCRdb reran clone calling on the public reads with CATT; rows sharing one DNA sequence were then combined. These V and J calls originate from TCRdb's pipeline instead of the authors' own analysis. Counted in this sample were approximately 26,000 gamma-chain clones; about 3% of them appeared once. Approximately 30% of the sample goes to the ten largest clones.

These data are taken from a study of γδ T cells in repeated Plasmodium falciparum infection (TCRdb year 2021). Describing the broader study: In the natural-infection arm, Malian children exposed to intense seasonal malaria transmission were enrolled and compared against age and gender matched Australian children. Four controlled human malaria infections were administered to about five malaria-naive U.S. adults over around 630 days by bites from P. falciparum NF54-infected Anopheles stephensi mosquitoes. Samples from controlled-infection subjects were taken at baseline, right before selected infections, and 21 days after each infection. Malian gammadelta TCR repertoires were analysed cross-sectionally during no-transmission periods and were analysed longitudinally across acute febrile malaria episodes. In the study, the shaping of the human gammadelta T cell repertoire by repeated Plasmodium falciparum infection was examined using natural infection in Mali and controlled human malaria infection. The study at large found these results: In Vdelta2-negative gammadelta TCR repertoires, which were largely Vdelta1+, repeated controlled infections appeared to drive waves of new clonotype selection. Generalizability was limited because the Malian cohort was drawn from a small rural village of predominantly one ethnic group. Analysis of inter-individual variability in gammadelta T cell responses was limited by the small size of the controlled-infection cohort. Compared with the repertoires of Australian children, the Vdelta2-negative gammadelta TCR repertoires of Malian children appeared more clonally expanded, less diverse and less shared. Vgamma9/Vdelta2+ TCR repertoires kept a highly stable polyclonal repertoire across time and infection, and many TCRgamma sequences overlapped between individuals.

Vgamma9/Vdelta2+ and Vdelta2-negative gammadelta T cell populations were flow-sorted from peripheral blood mononuclear cells for bulk TCR repertoire analysis. Compared with germline, V lacks 5 bases and J lacks 7 bases; bases without a gene match: 11. Its CDR3 holds 17 amino acids, cysteine through phenylalanine. Only the CDR3 portion is preserved as DNA: 51 bases, with reading frame beginning at the first base. Looking up the germline V gene yields CDR1 EGSNGY and CDR2 YDSYNSKV. Sequencing was done on a sample of gamma-delta T cells from blood. The origin of this receptor is a pool of human donors (malaria-infected and uninfected, not separated). In this chain, TRGV2 is recombined with TRGJP. No J gene is reported in TCRdb; it was inferred here by comparing the DNA with germline. The CDR3 protein: CATWAPKKELGKKIKVF. The DNA reads as follows: TGTGCCACCTGGGCCCCCAAGAAGGAGTTGGGCAAAAAAATCAAGGTATTT.